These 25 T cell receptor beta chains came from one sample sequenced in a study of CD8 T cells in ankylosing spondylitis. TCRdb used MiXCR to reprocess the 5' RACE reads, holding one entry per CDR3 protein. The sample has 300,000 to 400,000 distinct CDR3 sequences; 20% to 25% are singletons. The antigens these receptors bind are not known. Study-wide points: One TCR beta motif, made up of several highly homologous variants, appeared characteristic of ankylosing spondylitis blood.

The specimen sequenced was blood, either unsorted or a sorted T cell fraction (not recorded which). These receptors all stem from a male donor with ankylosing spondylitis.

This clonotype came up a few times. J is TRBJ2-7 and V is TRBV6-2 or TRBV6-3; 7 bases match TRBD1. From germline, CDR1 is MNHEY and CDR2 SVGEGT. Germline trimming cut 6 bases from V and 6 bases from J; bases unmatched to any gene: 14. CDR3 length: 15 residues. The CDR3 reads CASRTLGQPPGEQYF. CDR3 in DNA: TGTGCCAGCAGGACACTGGGACAGCCACCGGGCGAGCAGTACTTC.

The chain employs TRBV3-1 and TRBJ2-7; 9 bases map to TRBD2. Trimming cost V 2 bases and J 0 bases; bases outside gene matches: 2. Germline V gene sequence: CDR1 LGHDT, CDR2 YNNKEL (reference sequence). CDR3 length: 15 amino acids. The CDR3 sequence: CASSQRREGSYEQYF. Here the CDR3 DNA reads TGTGCCAGCAGCCAAAGGCGGGAGGGCTCCTACGAGCAGTACTTC.

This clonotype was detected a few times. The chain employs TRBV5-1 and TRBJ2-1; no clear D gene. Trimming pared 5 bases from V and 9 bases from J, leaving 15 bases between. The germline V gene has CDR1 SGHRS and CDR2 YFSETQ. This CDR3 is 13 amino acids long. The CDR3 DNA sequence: TGCGCCAGCAGGGAAGATTATGGCGGTGAGCAGTTCTTC. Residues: CASREDYGGEQFF.

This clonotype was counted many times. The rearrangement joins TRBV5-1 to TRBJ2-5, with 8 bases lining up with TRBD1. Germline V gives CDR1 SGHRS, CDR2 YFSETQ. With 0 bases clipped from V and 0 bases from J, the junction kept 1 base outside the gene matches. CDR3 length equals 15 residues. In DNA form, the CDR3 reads TGCGCCAGCAGCTTGGGGACAGGGAACCAAGAGACCCAGTACTTC. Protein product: CASSLGTGNQETQYF.

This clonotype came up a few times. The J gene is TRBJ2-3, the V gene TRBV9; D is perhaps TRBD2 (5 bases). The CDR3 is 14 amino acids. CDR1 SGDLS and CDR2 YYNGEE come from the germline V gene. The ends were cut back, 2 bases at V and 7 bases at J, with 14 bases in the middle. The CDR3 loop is CASSVEGNSHTQYF. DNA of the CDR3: TGTGCCAGCAGCGTCGAGGGTAATTCGCATACGCAGTATTTT.

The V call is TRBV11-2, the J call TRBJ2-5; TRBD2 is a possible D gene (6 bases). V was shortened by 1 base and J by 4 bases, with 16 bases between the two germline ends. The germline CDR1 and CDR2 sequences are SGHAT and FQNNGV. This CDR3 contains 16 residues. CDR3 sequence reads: CASSLVRSGEGETQYF. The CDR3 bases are TGTGCCAGCAGCTTAGTTCGGTCGGGAGAAGGAGAGACCCAGTACTTC.

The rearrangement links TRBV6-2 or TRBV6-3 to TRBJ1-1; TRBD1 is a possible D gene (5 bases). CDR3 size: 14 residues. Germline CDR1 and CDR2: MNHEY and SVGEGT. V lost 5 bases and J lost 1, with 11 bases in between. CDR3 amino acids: CASSRDGGNTEAFF. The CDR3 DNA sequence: TGTGCCAGCAGTCGGGACGGCGGGAACACTGAAGCTTTCTTT.

CDR3 residues: CASSFVSSTNYGYTF. DNA for the CDR3: TGTGCCAGCAGCTTTGTCTCTTCCACTAACTATGGCTACACCTTC. The chain is built from TRBV7-9 and TRBJ1-2; D call uncertain. V was clipped by 3 bases and J by 0 bases, with 11 bases between them. The CDR3 runs to 15 residues. CDR1 is SEHNR, CDR2 FQNEAQ, per germline (reference sequence).

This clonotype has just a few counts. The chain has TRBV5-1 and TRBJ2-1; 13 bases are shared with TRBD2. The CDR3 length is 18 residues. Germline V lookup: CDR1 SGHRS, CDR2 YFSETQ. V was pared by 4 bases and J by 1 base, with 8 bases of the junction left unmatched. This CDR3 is CASSGGTSGMASYNEQFF. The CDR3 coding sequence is TGCGCCAGCAGCGGCGGGACTAGCGGGATGGCGTCCTACAATGAGCAGTTCTTC.

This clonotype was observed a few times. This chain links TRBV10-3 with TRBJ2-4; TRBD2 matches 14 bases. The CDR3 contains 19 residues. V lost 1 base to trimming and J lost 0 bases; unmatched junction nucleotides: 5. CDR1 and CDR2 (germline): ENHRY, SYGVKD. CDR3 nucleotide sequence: TGTGCCATCAGTGAGTTGGGACTAGCGGGAGTGGGAGCCAAAAACATTCAGTACTTC. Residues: CAISELGLAGVGAKNIQYF.

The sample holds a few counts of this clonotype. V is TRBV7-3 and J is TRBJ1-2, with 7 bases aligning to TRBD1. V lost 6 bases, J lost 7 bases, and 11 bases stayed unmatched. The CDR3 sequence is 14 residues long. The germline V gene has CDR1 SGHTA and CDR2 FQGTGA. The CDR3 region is CASSQGGGYSGYTF. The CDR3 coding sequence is TGTGCCAGCAGTCAGGGGGGGGGTTATTCTGGCTACACCTTC.

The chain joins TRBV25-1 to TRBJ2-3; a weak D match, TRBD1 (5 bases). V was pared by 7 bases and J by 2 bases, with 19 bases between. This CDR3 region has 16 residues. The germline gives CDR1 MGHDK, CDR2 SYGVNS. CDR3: CASTPWGPLNTDTQYF. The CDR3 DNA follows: TGTGCCAGCACTCCGTGGGGCCCTCTTAACACAGATACGCAGTATTTT.

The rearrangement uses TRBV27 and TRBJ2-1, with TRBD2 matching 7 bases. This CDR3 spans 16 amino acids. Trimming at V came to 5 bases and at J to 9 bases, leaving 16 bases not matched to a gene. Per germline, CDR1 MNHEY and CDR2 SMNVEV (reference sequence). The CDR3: CASSPKLATARGEQFF. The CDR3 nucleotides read TGTGCCAGCAGTCCCAAACTAGCGACAGCTCGGGGTGAGCAGTTCTTC.

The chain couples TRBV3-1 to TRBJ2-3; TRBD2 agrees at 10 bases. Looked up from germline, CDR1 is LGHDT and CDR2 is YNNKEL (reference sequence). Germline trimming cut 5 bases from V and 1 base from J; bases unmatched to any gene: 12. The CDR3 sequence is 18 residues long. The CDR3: CASSFRDRGLAGTDTQYF. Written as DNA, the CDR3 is TGTGCCAGCAGCTTCCGGGACAGAGGACTAGCGGGCACAGATACGCAGTATTTT.

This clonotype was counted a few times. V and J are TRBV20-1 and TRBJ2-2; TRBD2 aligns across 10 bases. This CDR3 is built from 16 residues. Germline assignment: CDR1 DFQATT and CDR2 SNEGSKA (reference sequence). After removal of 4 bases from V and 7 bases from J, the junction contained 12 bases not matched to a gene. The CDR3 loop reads CSANRLGLAIDGELFF. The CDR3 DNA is TGCAGTGCTAACCGCCTGGGACTAGCGATCGACGGGGAGCTGTTTTTT.

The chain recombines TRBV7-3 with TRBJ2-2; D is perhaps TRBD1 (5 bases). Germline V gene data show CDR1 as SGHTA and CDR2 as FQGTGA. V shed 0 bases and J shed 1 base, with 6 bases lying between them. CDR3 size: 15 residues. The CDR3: CASSLTGRNTGELFF. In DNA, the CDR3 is TGTGCCAGCAGCTTAACGGGGCGGAACACCGGGGAGCTGTTTTTT.

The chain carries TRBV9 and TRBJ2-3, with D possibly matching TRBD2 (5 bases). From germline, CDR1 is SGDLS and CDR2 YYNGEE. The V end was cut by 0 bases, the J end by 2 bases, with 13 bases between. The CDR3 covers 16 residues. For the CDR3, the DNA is TGTGCCAGCAGCGTAGCGGAAGGAGGATACACAGATACGCAGTATTTT. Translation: CASSVAEGGYTDTQYF. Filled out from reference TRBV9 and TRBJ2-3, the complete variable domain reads DSGVTQTPKHLITATGQRVTLRCSPRSGDLSVYWYQQSLDQGLQFLIQYYNGEERAKGNILERFSAQQFPDLHSELNLSSLELGDSALYFCASSVAEGGYTDTQYFGPGTRLTVL.

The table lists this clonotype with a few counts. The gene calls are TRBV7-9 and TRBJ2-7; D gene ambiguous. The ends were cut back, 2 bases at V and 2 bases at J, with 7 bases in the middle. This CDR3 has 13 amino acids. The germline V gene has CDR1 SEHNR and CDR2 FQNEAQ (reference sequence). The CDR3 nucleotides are TGTGCCAGCAGCTTAATGGGTCCCTACGAGCAGTACTTC. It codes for CASSLMGPYEQYF. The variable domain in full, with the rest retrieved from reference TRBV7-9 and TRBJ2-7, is DTGVSQNPRHKITKRGQNVTFRCDPISEHNRLYWYRQTLGQGPEFLTYFQNEAQLEKSRLLSDRFSAERPKGSFSTLEIQRTEQGDSAMYLCASSLMGPYEQYFGPGTRLTVT.

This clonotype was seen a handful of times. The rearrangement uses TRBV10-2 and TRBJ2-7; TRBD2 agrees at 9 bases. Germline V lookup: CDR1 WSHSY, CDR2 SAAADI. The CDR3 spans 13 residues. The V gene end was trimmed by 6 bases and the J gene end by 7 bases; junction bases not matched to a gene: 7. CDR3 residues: CASRTSGHPEQYF. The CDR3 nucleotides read TGCGCCAGCAGGACTAGCGGACACCCAGAGCAGTACTTC.

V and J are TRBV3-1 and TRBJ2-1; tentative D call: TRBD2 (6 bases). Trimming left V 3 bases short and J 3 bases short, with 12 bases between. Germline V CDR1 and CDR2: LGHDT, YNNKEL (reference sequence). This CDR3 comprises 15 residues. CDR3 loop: CASSHDGSFYNEQFF. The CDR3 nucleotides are TGTGCCAGCAGCCACGACGGGAGTTTCTACAATGAGCAGTTCTTC.

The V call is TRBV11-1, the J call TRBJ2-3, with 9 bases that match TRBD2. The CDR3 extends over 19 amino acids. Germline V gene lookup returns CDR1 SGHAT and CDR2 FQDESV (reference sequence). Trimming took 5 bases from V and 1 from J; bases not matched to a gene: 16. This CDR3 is CASSSSTSGNQIRTDTQYF. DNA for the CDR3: TGTGCCAGCAGCAGCTCGACTAGCGGCAACCAAATCCGCACAGATACGCAGTATTTT.

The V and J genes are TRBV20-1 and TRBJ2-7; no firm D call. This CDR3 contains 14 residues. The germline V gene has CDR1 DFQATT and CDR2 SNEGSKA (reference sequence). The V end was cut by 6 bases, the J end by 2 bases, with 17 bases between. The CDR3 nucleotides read TGCAGTGCCCCACGCACGTTTTACCCCTACGAGCAGTACTTC. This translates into CSAPRTFYPYEQYF.

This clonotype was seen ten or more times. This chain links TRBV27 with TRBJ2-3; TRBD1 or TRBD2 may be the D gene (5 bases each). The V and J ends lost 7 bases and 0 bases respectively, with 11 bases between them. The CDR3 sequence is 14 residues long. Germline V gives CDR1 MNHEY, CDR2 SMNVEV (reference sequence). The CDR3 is CASTPGASTDTQYF. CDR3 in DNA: TGTGCCAGCACCCCCGGGGCTAGCACAGATACGCAGTATTTT.

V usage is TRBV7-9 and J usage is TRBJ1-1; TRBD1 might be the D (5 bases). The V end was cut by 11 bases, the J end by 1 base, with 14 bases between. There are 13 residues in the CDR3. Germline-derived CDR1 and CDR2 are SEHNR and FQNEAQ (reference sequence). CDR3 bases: TGTGCCGGCCAGCAACAGGCGAACACTGAAGCTTTCTTT. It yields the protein CAGQQQANTEAFF.

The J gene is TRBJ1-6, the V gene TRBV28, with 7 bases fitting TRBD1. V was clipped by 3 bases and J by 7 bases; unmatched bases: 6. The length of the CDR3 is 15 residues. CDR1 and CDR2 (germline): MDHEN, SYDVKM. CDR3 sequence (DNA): TGTGCCAGCAGTTTGCCCGACAGGGAGAATTCACCCCTCCACTTT. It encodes CASSLPDRENSPLHF. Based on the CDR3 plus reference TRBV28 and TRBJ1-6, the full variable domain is DVKVTQSSRYLVKRTGEKVFLECVQDMDHENMFWYRQDPGLGLRLIYFSYDVKMKEKGDIPEGYSVSREKKERFSLILESASTNQTSMYLCASSLPDRENSPLHFGNGTRLTVT.